These T cell receptor beta chains were read from a single sample in a study of cytomegalovirus exposure and HLA in healthy donors. Assay: immunoSEQ multiplex PCR; the TCRdb copy retains only in-frame clones and omits some. The profile covers approximately 89,000 clones, with more than 70% appearing a single time and roughly 3.7% taken by the ten largest. Sequenced: PBMCs. These receptors originate from a man aged 25-40 years in good health and CMV-seronegative. The conserved cysteine and the conserved F or W are not part of the CDR3 here. Each record gives: V gene, CDR3 protein.

v_call: TRBV30
cdr3_aa: AWSPGNTGELF

v_call: TRBV7-9
cdr3_aa: ASSLDAVYQGPNTGELF

v_call: TRBV6-5
cdr3_aa: ASSIAPPAGELF

v_call: TRBV7-9
cdr3_aa: ASSLSGTEYGYT

v_call: TRBV19
cdr3_aa: ASSVRTSAYEDTQY

v_call: TRBV7-9
cdr3_aa: ASSLGQSWTEAF

v_call: TRBV5-1
cdr3_aa: ASNRETAYEQY

v_call: TRBV2
cdr3_aa: ASRQVNSPLH

v_call: TRBV27
cdr3_aa: ASSLRTGDRYT

v_call: TRBV7-2
cdr3_aa: ASSHGGLAGAEQF

v_call: TRBV10-3
cdr3_aa: AISESRTGVYGYT

v_call: TRBV19
cdr3_aa: ASNRQGRDSNQPQH

v_call: TRBV11-2
cdr3_aa: ASSLASGTASFYEQY

v_call: TRBV19
cdr3_aa: ASRPPGHITDTQY

v_call: TRBV6-1
cdr3_aa: ASSEGGRGEKLF

v_call: TRBV6-5
cdr3_aa: ASSYVQGAAEAF

v_call: TRBV5-1
cdr3_aa: ASSLDLNGQPQH

v_call: TRBV29-1
cdr3_aa: SVEVPPGLAGGSSYEQY

v_call: TRBV4-3
cdr3_aa: ASSQDLGQGTEAF

v_call: TRBV25-1
cdr3_aa: ASQRGQHTGELF